The 6 T cell receptor beta chains given below trace back to one sample, sequenced in a study of T cells in Graves' hyperthyroidism and ophthalmopathy. The source material, RNA transcripts, was used to amplify TCR beta CDR3 regions. The TCR CDR3 was amplified in a first-round RT-PCR using the HTBI primer set. TCRdb re-called the multiplex PCR reads through MiXCR, storing one row per CDR3 protein. The table shows hundreds of thousands of distinct CDR3 sequences, with around 17% occurring only once. Specimen: blood. All receptors come from a woman aged 18-29 years with Graves' hyperthyroidism.

This clonotype turned up a few times. V gene TRBV9 combines with J gene TRBJ1-1; no clear D gene. Germline CDR1 is SGDLS and CDR2 is YYNGEE. The CDR3 is made up of 15 amino acids. V was shortened by 3 bases and J by 2 bases, with 14 bases between the two germline ends. CDR3 sequence reads: CASSAGSGVNTEAFF. Written as DNA, the CDR3 is TGTGCCAGCAGCGCGGGCAGTGGGGTAAACACTGAAGCTTTCTTT. Together with reference TRBV9 and TRBJ1-1, the CDR3 gives the full variable domain: DSGVTQTPKHLITATGQRVTLRCSPRSGDLSVYWYQQSLDQGLQFLIQYYNGEERAKGNILERFSAQQFPDLHSELNLSSLELGDSALYFCASSAGSGVNTEAFFGQGTRLTVV.

The rearrangement joins TRBV19 to TRBJ1-5, with D uncertain. This CDR3 comprises 16 residues. Germline CDR1 and CDR2: LNHDA and SQIVND (reference sequence). Trimming took 2 bases from V and 1 from J, leaving 12 bases between them. The CDR3 protein is CASSIRTQESNQPQHF. The CDR3 DNA reads TGTGCCAGTAGTATACGGACCCAGGAGAGCAATCAGCCCCAGCATTTT. The full variable domain, in which reference TRBV19 and TRBJ1-5 provide the parts outside the CDR3, is DGGITQSPKYLFRKEGQNVTLSCEQNLNHDAMYWYRQDPGQGLRLIYYSQIVNDFQKGDIAEGYSVSREKKESFPLTVTSAQKNPTAFYLCASSIRTQESNQPQHFGDGTRLSIL.

In the case of this clonotype: With a much larger clone just one base away, this may be a read error. V usage is TRBV6-5 and J usage is TRBJ2-6; D unresolved. Trimming pared 4 bases from V and 2 bases from J, leaving 15 bases between. There are 17 residues in the CDR3. CDR1 and CDR2 (germline): MNHEY, SVGAGI. The CDR3 protein is CASSLSEGLAGANVLTF. The CDR3 DNA sequence: TGTGCCAGCAGTTTAAGTGAAGGGTTGGCTGGGGCCAACGTCCTGACTTTC.

In this sample, this clonotype turned up many times. V gene TRBV28 combines with J gene TRBJ2-3; TRBD2 aligns across 8 bases. This CDR3 is 17 amino acids long. CDR1 is MDHEN, CDR2 SYDVKM, per germline. V trimming: 6 bases; J trimming: 2 bases; junction bases outside the gene matches: 13. CDR3 sequence reads: CASSTAGGGWSTDTQYF. In nucleotides, the CDR3 is TGTGCCAGCAGCACCGCCGGGGGGGGTTGGTCCACAGATACGCAGTATTTT.

This clonotype was detected ten times or more. The gene calls are TRBV12-5 and TRBJ1-4; possibly TRBD1 for D (5 bases). Germline lookup yields CDR1 LGHNT and CDR2 FRNRAP. The CDR3 contains 17 residues. Trimming shortened V by 2 bases and J by 7 bases, and 20 bases separated the two germline ends. The chain's CDR3 is CASGLFHGGRLFEKLFF. DNA of the CDR3: TGTGCTAGTGGTTTGTTTCACGGGGGTCGCCTCTTTGAAAAACTGTTTTTT. Based on the CDR3 plus reference TRBV12-5 and TRBJ1-4, the full variable domain is DARVTQTPRHKVTEMGQEVTMRCQPILGHNTVFWYRQTMMQGLELLAYFRNRAPLDDSGMPKDRFSAEMPDATLATLKIQPSEPRDSAVYFCASGLFHGGRLFEKLFFGSGTQLSVL.

The table lists this clonotype with a few counts. This rearrangement joins TRBV5-6 to TRBJ2-1; 10 nucleotides line up with TRBD1. CDR3 length: 16 residues. Germline-derived CDR1 and CDR2 are SGHDT and YYEEEE. The V gene end was trimmed by 3 bases and the J gene end by 4 bases; junction bases not matched to a gene: 7. CDR3 DNA: TGTGCCAGCAGCTCGACCGGGACAGGGGCTTACAATGAGCAGTTCTTC. Encoded protein: CASSSTGTGAYNEQFF.